This T cell receptor beta chain comes out of a study of cytomegalovirus exposure and HLA in healthy donors. While the first cohort had some 700 subjects, the donors belonged to the separate validation cohort of over a hundred subjects. Concerning this clone itself: Its antigen is as yet unknown.

Study results and caveats: Later, an analysis found that TCR clusters from the first cohort tended to co-occur in the 95 to 150 validation repertoires. Among TCR sequences, most were rare, though some public TCRs appeared in many donors.

V lost 5 bases and J lost 3, with 19 bases in between. Germline V CDR1 and CDR2: LNHDA, SQIVND (reference sequence). The CDR3 covers 16 residues. Repertoires were generated with immunoSEQ multiplex PCR, while TCRdb's copy carries only in-frame clones and drops some. This table has about 250,000 clones, roughly 87% appearing once. The sample taken for sequencing was PBMCs. This receptor was obtained from a man younger than 35 in good health and CMV-seropositive. This sequence joins TRBV19 and TRBJ1-1, with a weak D call TRBD1 (5 bases). CDR3 DNA sequence: TGTGCCAGTAGTCCCGGGGCGGTTCTGGGTGACACTGAAGCTTTCTTT. Amino acids: CASSPGAVLGDTEAFF.